This T cell receptor (beta chain) stems from a study of blood T cells in healthy people across ages. The CDR3 runs 16 residues. CDR1 SGHRS and CDR2 YFSETQ come from the germline V gene. The ends were cut back, 0 bases at V and 4 bases at J, with 17 bases in the middle. A J-beta primer mix and a sample-barcoded 5' primer were used in a second PCR of roughly 6 to 11 cycles. TCRdb reprocessed the 5' RACE reads with MiXCR, giving one entry per CDR3 protein. The sample records 1.5 million to 2 million distinct CDR3 sequences, roughly 27% being singletons. Whole-study results and caveats: Roughly linear declines in TCR beta diversity per million T cells occurred with age.

Regarding this clonotype: What it binds is unknown.

The chain couples TRBV5-1 to TRBJ2-7; the D gene is possibly TRBD1 (6 bases). Sequencing was carried out using blood. This sequence originates from a young woman in good health. As DNA, the CDR3 is TGCGCCAGCAGCTTGGTGTTGATCAGGGGCAAGTACGAGCAGTACGTC. Its translation: CASSLVLIRGKYEQYV.